Below, 29 T cell receptor beta chains from the same sample are listed, as sequenced in a study of cytomegalovirus exposure and HLA in healthy donors. PCR was performed using 60 Vbeta and 13 Jbeta primers. Profiling relied on immunoSEQ multiplex PCR, and the TCRdb table lists in-frame clones only, not all of them. The sample records about 210,000 clones, about 79% being singletons. Sequenced material: PBMCs. The source is a male donor in good health and CMV-seronegative.

This chain links TRBV27 with TRBJ2-1; possible D gene TRBD2, 5 bases. The CDR3 sequence is 14 residues long. Trimming removed 8 bases from V and 0 bases from J, with 11 bases in between. The germline CDR1 and CDR2 sequences are MNHEY and SMNVEV (reference sequence). The CDR3 protein is CASRAAFSYNEQFF. DNA of the CDR3: TGTGCCAGCCGAGCGGCTTTCTCCTACAATGAGCAGTTCTTC.

This chain connects TRBV7-8 to TRBJ2-2, with 8 bases aligning to TRBD1. This CDR3 region has 16 residues. Germline V gene data show CDR1 as SGHVS and CDR2 as FQNEAQ. V was pared by 4 bases and J by 6 bases, with 10 bases of the junction left unmatched. CDR3 region: CASSSGQATFAGELFF. In DNA form, the CDR3 reads TGTGCCAGCAGCTCGGGACAGGCAACTTTTGCCGGGGAGCTGTTTTTT. Using reference TRBV7-8 and TRBJ2-2 for the parts outside the CDR3, the full variable domain is GAGVSQSPRYKVAKRGQDVALRCDPISGHVSLFWYQQALGQGPEFLTYFQNEAQLDKSGLPSDRFFAERPEGSVSTLKIQRTQQEDSAVYLCASSSGQATFAGELFFGEGSRLTVL.

The chain couples TRBV19 to TRBJ1-5; D is unresolved. V was cut by 0 bases and J by 0 bases, with 9 bases left in between. CDR3 size: 16 residues. Germline V lookup: CDR1 LNHDA, CDR2 SQIVND (reference sequence). The CDR3 region has the DNA TGTGCCAGTAGTATAGATCAAACAGATAGCAATCAGCCCCAGCATTTT. Translated, it gives CASSIDQTDSNQPQHF.

A few counts support this clone. The chain carries TRBV5-1 and TRBJ1-4; the match to TRBD1 covers 7 bases. The CDR3 is made up of 15 amino acids. J lost 5 bases, V lost 5 bases, and 9 bases had no gene match. CDR1 SGHRS and CDR2 YFSETQ come from the germline V gene. Here the CDR3 reads CASRPPGQLNEKLFF. CDR3 nucleotide sequence: TGCGCCAGCAGGCCTCCGGGACAGCTGAATGAAAAACTGTTTTTT.

This sequence joins TRBV28 and TRBJ2-7, with D possibly TRBD2 on 6 matching bases. Trimming left V 6 bases short and J 4 bases short, with 31 bases between. The CDR3 has 19 amino acids. The germline CDR1 and CDR2 sequences are MDHEN and SYDVKM. The CDR3 is CASSPPGTGRGAHRYEQYF. The CDR3 region has the DNA TGTGCCAGCAGCCCTCCCGGTACCGGGCGGGGCGCCCATCGGTACGAGCAGTACTTC.

The rearrangement links TRBV5-4 to TRBJ2-2; 13 positions agree with TRBD2. CDR1 SGHNT and CDR2 YYREEE come from the germline V gene (reference sequence). The junction had 5 bases not matched to a gene; V was cut back by 0 bases and J by 6 bases. There are 17 residues in the CDR3. The CDR3 region has the DNA TGTGCCAGCAGCTTGGGTCGACTAGCGGGAGGTTCCGGGGAGCTGTTTTTT. Its translation: CASSLGRLAGGSGELFF.

This clone was seen a single time. J is TRBJ1-1 and V is TRBV7-8; maybe TRBD1 (5 bases). This CDR3 is built from 13 residues. V shed 7 bases and J shed 0 bases, with 9 bases lying between them. From germline, CDR1 is SGHVS and CDR2 FQNEAQ. The CDR3 reads CASMGGLNTEAFF. Written as DNA, the CDR3 is TGTGCCAGCATGGGGGGATTGAACACTGAAGCTTTCTTT.

This clone turned up a few times. This chain joins TRBV10-3 and TRBJ1-2; 9 bases match TRBD1. The CDR3 consists of 18 residues. The V and J ends lost 3 bases and 7 bases, in that order; junction bases with no gene match: 18. In germline, CDR1 is ENHRY, CDR2 SYGVKD. CDR3 sequence: CAISEPGQGMGLGGGYTF. Here the CDR3 DNA reads TGTGCCATCAGTGAACCGGGACAGGGAATGGGGCTCGGCGGTGGCTACACCTTC.

V and J are TRBV5-4 and TRBJ2-1, with D possibly being TRBD1 (8 bases). The V end lost 4 bases, the J end lost 8 bases, and 19 bases lay between the germline ends. Germline V lookup: CDR1 SGHNT, CDR2 YYREEE (reference sequence). This CDR3 has 15 amino acids. The CDR3: CASSAQGGLSHEQFF. In nucleotides, the CDR3 is TGTGCCAGCAGCGCACAGGGGGGGTTATCACATGAGCAGTTCTTC.

The rearrangement uses TRBV5-4 and TRBJ2-2, with 11 bases matching TRBD2. Per the germline V gene, CDR1 is SGHNT and CDR2 is YYREEE (reference sequence). Trimming cost V 2 bases and J 6 bases; bases outside gene matches: 0. CDR3 length: 14 residues. As DNA, the CDR3 is TGTGCCAGCAGCTTTAGCGGGGGGGCCGGGGAGCTGTTTTTT. Translated: CASSFSGGAGELFF.

The genes are TRBV27 and TRBJ1-1; a possible D gene is TRBD1 (6 bases). V was shortened by 0 bases and J by 0 bases, with 14 bases between the two germline ends. Germline V gene lookup returns CDR1 MNHEY and CDR2 SMNVEV (reference sequence). CDR3 size: 17 residues. In DNA form, the CDR3 reads TGTGCCAGCAGTTTATCCTTTCGGACAGCGCTGAACACTGAAGCTTTCTTT. As protein: CASSLSFRTALNTEAFF.

The J gene is TRBJ2-7, the V gene TRBV4-2; D is ambiguous. Germline loops: CDR1 LGHNA, CDR2 YNFKEQ. The CDR3 sequence is 14 residues long. The V end lost 0 bases, the J end lost 1 base, and 7 bases lay between the germline ends. Written as DNA, the CDR3 is TGTGCCAGCAGCCAAGACAGGTCTTCCTACGAGCAGTACTTC. Protein sequence: CASSQDRSSYEQYF.

J is TRBJ2-3 and V is TRBV7-6; tentatively, D is TRBD2 (5 bases). Looked up from germline, CDR1 is SGHVS and CDR2 is FNYEAQ. V shed 5 bases and J shed 6 bases, with 15 bases lying between them. The CDR3 sequence is 14 residues long. The chain's CDR3 is CASSELPRRDTQYF. Here the CDR3 DNA reads TGTGCCAGCAGCGAACTCCCTAGGAGGGATACGCAGTATTTT.

This clone is a singleton in its sample. The chain couples TRBV15 to TRBJ2-1; D possibly corresponds to TRBD2 (6 bases). V was pared by 6 bases and J by 6 bases, with 21 bases between. CDR1 LNHNV and CDR2 YYDKDF come from the germline V gene (reference sequence). The CDR3 runs 16 residues. CDR3 bases: TGTGCCACCAGGACCTTCGGAGGGTCCCCGCCCAATGAGCAGTTCTTC. It translates to CATRTFGGSPPNEQFF. Together with reference TRBV15 and TRBJ2-1, the CDR3 gives the full variable domain: DAMVIQNPRYQVTQFGKPVTLSCSQTLNHNVMYWYQQKSSQAPKLLFHYYDKDFNNEADTPDNFQSRRPNTSFCFLDIRSPGLGDTAMYLCATRTFGGSPPNEQFFGPGTRLTVL.

This rearrangement joins TRBV4-3 to TRBJ2-2, with D tentatively TRBD1 (6 bases). The ends were cut back, 3 bases at V and 6 bases at J, with 14 bases in the middle. Per germline, CDR1 LGHNA and CDR2 YSLEER. The CDR3 extends over 15 amino acids. The CDR3 nucleotides read TGCGCCAGCAGCCAGGGGGCGGACTTTCCCGGGGAGCTGTTTTTT. Translating it yields CASSQGADFPGELFF.

The chain links TRBV11-2 to TRBJ2-7; maybe TRBD2 (6 bases). The CDR3 extends over 15 amino acids. V was cut by 5 bases and J by 2 bases, with 16 bases left in between. Germline CDR1 SGHAT, CDR2 FQNNGV. DNA for the CDR3: TGTGCCAGCAGCGCCGGGACTTTGCCTCCCTACGAGCAGTACTTC. It specifies CASSAGTLPPYEQYF. Using reference TRBV11-2 and TRBJ2-7 for the parts outside the CDR3, the full variable domain is EAGVAQSPRYKIIEKRQSVAFWCNPISGHATLYWYQQILGQGPKLLIQFQNNGVVDDSQLPKDRFSAERLKGVDSTLKIQPAKLEDSAVYLCASSAGTLPPYEQYFGPGTRLTVT.

The chain is built from TRBV19 and TRBJ1-5, with D perhaps matching TRBD1 (5 bases). Germline V gene sequence: CDR1 LNHDA, CDR2 SQIVND (reference sequence). V gave up 4 bases and J gave up 6 bases, with 16 bases separating them. CDR3 length equals 15 residues. The CDR3 reads CASSTRVRGGQPQHF. DNA of the CDR3: TGTGCCAGTAGTACGAGGGTCCGGGGGGGTCAGCCCCAGCATTTT.

This clone was detected only once. V gene TRBV7-2 combines with J gene TRBJ2-1; D remains ambiguous. Trimming left V 1 base short and J 9 bases short, with 7 bases between. Germline V gene sequence: CDR1 SGHTA, CDR2 FQGNSA. This CDR3 is 12 amino acids long. The CDR3 region has the DNA TGTGCCAGCAGCTTAGAGAGGATTGAGCAGTTCTTC. Translation: CASSLERIEQFF.

This rearrangement joins TRBV27 to TRBJ2-2; tentatively, D is TRBD2 (5 bases). The germline gives CDR1 MNHEY, CDR2 SMNVEV (reference sequence). This CDR3 is 15 amino acids long. V was trimmed by 2 bases and J by 7 bases, leaving 14 bases between them. The CDR3 nucleotides read TGTGCCAGCAGTTTAGGGAACCTCCGGGGCGGGGAGCTGTTTTTT. Amino acids: CASSLGNLRGGELFF.

The V call is TRBV5-4, the J call TRBJ2-7; TRBD2 matches at 7 bases. The CDR3 extends over 13 amino acids. V was clipped by 4 bases and J by 6 bases; unmatched bases: 7. Germline lookup yields CDR1 SGHNT and CDR2 YYREEE (reference sequence). The CDR3: CASSPGLVGEQYF. For the CDR3, the DNA is TGTGCCAGCAGCCCCGGACTAGTAGGCGAGCAGTACTTC.

The chain recombines TRBV7-9 with TRBJ1-1; D gene ambiguous. Germline values: CDR1 SEHNR, CDR2 FQNEAQ (reference sequence). CDR3 length: 15 residues. The V gene lost 7 bases and the J gene lost 0 bases, with 15 bases spanning the gap. The CDR3, as DNA: TGTGCCAGCACCTTTGGAGAACATTTGAACACTGAAGCTTTCTTT. It is translated as CASTFGEHLNTEAFF.

This clone was picked up one time. The gene calls are TRBV7-2 and TRBJ2-7, with 9 bases matching TRBD1. V shed 5 bases, J shed 3 bases, and the junction held 8 bases outside the gene matches. CDR3 size: 15 residues. Germline V gene lookup returns CDR1 SGHTA and CDR2 FQGNSA. CDR3 residues: CASSADRDRVYEQYF. The CDR3 DNA sequence: TGTGCCAGCAGCGCGGACCGGGACAGGGTCTACGAGCAGTACTTC.

The V and J genes are TRBV5-6 and TRBJ2-3; 8 nucleotides line up with TRBD2. V was clipped by 1 base and J by 3 bases; unmatched bases: 10. The CDR3 contains 17 residues. Looked up from germline, CDR1 is SGHDT and CDR2 is YYEEEE. CDR3 DNA: TGTGCCAGCAGCTTGAGGTCGGGGGTAGCGGGAACAGATACGCAGTATTTT. Translation: CASSLRSGVAGTDTQYF.

The V and J genes are TRBV29-1 and TRBJ2-1; a possible D gene is TRBD2 (5 bases). This CDR3 has 17 amino acids. Germline-derived CDR1 and CDR2 are SQVTM and ANQGSEA. The V end lost 4 bases, the J end lost 4 bases, and 23 bases lay between the germline ends. The CDR3 DNA is TGCAGCGTTGGGCCCTGGCCGGAGGCCAAATTATACAATGAGCAGTTCTTC. It specifies CSVGPWPEAKLYNEQFF.

The chain carries TRBV28 and TRBJ1-1; 7 bases line up with TRBD1. The junction had 1 base not matched to a gene; V was cut back by 2 bases and J by 4 bases. CDR3 length: 13 residues. CDR1 is MDHEN, CDR2 SYDVKM, per germline. CDR3 residues: CASSLAGGTEAFF. In DNA, the CDR3 is TGTGCCAGCAGTTTAGCAGGGGGCACTGAAGCTTTCTTT.

The chain carries TRBV7-3 and TRBJ2-1; weak D call: TRBD1 (5 bases). V lost 2 bases and J 9 bases, leaving 8 bases between the germline ends. In germline, CDR1 is SGHTA, CDR2 FQGTGA. The CDR3 extends over 12 amino acids. The CDR3 DNA is TGTGCCAGCAGCTTACAGGGCGGTGAGCAGTTCTTC. It encodes CASSLQGGEQFF.

CDR3 bases: TGTGCCAGCAGCCCCCAAGGACTAGCGGGGGAGCAGTTCTTC. Its protein is CASSPQGLAGEQFF. The chain recombines TRBV9 with TRBJ2-1, with TRBD2 matching 12 bases. V lost 4 bases and J lost 10; bases outside the gene matches: 6. The CDR3 contains 14 residues. The V gene's germline CDR1 is SGDLS and CDR2 YYNGEE.

V gene TRBV5-4 combines with J gene TRBJ2-5; TRBD2 matches 10 bases. Trimming removed 0 bases from V and 5 bases from J; junction bases left unmatched: 4. This CDR3 comprises 15 residues. Germline V gene lookup returns CDR1 SGHNT and CDR2 YYREEE (reference sequence). CDR3 protein: CASSLGLAGVETQYF. The CDR3 bases are TGTGCCAGCAGCTTGGGTCTAGCGGGGGTGGAGACCCAGTACTTC.

The chain joins TRBV6-1 to TRBJ2-6, with 8 nucleotides matching TRBD1. J gave up 0 bases and V 3 bases, and 4 bases lay outside the gene matches. Germline lookup yields CDR1 MNHNS and CDR2 SASEGT. This CDR3 spans 17 amino acids. The CDR3 loop reads CASSEDRAFSGANVLTF. DNA for the CDR3: TGTGCCAGCAGTGAGGACAGGGCCTTCTCTGGGGCCAACGTCCTGACTTTC.